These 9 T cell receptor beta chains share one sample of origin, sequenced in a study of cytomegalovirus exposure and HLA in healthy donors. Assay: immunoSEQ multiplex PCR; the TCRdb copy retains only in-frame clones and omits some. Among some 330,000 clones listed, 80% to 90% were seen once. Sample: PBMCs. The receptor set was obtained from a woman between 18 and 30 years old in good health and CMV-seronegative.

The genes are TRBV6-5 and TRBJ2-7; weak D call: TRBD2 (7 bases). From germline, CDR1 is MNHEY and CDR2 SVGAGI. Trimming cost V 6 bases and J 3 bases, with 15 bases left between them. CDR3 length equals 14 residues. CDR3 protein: CASRVGGANYEQYF. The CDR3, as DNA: TGTGCCAGCAGGGTAGGGGGGGCGAACTACGAGCAGTACTTC.

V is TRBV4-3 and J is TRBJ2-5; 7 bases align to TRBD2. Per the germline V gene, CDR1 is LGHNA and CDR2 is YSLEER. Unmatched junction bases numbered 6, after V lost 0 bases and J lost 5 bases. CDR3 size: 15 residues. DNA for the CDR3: TGCGCCAGCAGCCAAGAGGGATGGGGAGGGGAGACCCAGTACTTC. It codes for CASSQEGWGGETQYF.

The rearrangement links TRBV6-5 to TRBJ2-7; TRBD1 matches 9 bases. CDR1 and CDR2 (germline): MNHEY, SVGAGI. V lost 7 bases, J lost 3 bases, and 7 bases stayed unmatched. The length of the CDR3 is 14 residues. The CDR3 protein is CASNNRDRVYEQYF. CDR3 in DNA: TGTGCCAGCAATAACCGGGACAGGGTCTACGAGCAGTACTTC.

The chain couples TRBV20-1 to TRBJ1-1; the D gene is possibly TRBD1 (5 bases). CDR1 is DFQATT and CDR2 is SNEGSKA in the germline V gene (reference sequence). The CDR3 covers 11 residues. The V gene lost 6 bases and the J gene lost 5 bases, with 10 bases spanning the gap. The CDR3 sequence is CSAGGGTEAFF. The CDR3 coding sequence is TGCAGTGCGGGGGGAGGGACTGAAGCTTTCTTT.

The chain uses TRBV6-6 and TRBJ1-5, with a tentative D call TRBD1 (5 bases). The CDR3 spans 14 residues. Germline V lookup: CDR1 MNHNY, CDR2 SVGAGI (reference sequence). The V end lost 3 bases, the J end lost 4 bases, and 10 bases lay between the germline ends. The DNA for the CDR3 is TGTGCCAGCAGTTATGGGGGAGGGAATCAGCCCCAGCATTTT. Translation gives CASSYGGGNQPQHF.

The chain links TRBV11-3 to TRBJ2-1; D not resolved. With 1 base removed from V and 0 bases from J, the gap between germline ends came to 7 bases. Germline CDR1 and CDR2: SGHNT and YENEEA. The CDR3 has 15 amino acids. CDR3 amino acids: CASSLGANSYNEQFF. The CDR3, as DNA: TGTGCCAGCAGCTTAGGTGCGAACTCCTACAATGAGCAGTTCTTC.

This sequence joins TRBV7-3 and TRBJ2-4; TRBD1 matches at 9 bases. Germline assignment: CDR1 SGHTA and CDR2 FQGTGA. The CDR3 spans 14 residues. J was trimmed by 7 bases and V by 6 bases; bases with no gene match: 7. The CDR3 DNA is TGTGCCAGCAGTCCTACAGGGGGCTCGAACATTCAGTACTTC. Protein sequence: CASSPTGGSNIQYF.

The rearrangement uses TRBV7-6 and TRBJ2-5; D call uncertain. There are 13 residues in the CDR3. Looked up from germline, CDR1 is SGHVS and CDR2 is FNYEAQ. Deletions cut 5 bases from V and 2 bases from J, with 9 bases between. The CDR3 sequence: CASSPRLQETQYF. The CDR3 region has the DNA TGTGCCAGCAGCCCGAGATTACAAGAGACCCAGTACTTC.

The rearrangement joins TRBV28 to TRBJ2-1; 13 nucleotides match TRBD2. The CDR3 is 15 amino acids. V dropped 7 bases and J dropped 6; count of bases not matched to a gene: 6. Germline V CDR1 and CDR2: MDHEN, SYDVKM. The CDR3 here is CASTRGLAGANEQFF. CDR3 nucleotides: TGTGCCAGCACCAGAGGACTAGCGGGGGCCAATGAGCAGTTCTTC.